This T cell receptor (beta chain) was sequenced for a study of OX40 agonist ivuxolimab in advanced cancers. Sampling of blood occurred at baseline, cycle 4 day 1, and cycle 7 day 1. As regards this clone: What it recognizes is unknown.

Points from the study as a whole: CD8+ T cells (on average) carried more expanded clones than CD4+ T cells. Partial responders at 0.1-3.0 mg/kg had among the lowest clonal expansion.

Produced via immunoSEQ multiplex PCR; TCRdb's table is partial and in-frame only. The repertoire holds around 30,000 clones, with 86% as singletons. V was clipped by 5 bases and J by 6 bases; unmatched bases: 10. The CDR3 has 14 residues. Germline V gene data show CDR1 as LGHNT and CDR2 as FRNRAP. This TCR was recovered from an adult with an advanced solid tumor such as melanoma, head and neck, liver or kidney cancer. Sequences were derived from CD4+ or CD8+ T cells sorted from blood, sampled in a trial of the OX40 agonist ivuxolimab. The J gene is TRBJ2-7, the V gene TRBV12-5; 7 positions agree with TRBD1. The CDR3 DNA reads TGTGCTAGTGGTCAGACAGGGTTTTTTGGCGAGCAGTACTTC. It encodes CASGQTGFFGEQYF.